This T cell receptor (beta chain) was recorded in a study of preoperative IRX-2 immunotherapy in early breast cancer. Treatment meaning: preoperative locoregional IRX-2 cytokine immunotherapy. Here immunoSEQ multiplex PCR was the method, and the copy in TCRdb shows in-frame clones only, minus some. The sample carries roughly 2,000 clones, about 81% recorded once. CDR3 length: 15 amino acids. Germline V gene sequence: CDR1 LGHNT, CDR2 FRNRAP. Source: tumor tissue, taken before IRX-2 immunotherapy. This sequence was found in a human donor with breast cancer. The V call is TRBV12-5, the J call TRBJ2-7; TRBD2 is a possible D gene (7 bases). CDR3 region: CASAAPRGAFGEQYF. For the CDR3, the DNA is TGTGCCAGCGCGGCCCCCCGGGGGGCTTTCGGCGAGCAGTACTTC.